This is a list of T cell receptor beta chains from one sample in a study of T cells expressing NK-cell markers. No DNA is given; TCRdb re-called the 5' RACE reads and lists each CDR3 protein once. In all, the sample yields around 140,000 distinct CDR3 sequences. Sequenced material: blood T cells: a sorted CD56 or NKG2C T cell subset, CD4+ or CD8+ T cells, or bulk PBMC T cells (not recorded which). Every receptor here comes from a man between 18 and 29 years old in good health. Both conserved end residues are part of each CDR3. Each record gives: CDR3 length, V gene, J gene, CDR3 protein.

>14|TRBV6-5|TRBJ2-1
CASSYSGSTDEQFF
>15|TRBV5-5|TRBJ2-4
CASSLGNRVVDIQYF
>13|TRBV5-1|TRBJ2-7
CASSFVMGGEQYF
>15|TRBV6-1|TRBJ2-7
CASKVSARSSYEQYF
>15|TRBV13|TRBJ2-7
CASSPGGPTFYEQYF
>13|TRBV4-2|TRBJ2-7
CASSQEVALEQYF
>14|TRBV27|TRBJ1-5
CASRGDRVNQPQHF
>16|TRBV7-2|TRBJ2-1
CASSLGPSISYNEQFF
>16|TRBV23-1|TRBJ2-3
CASSQTGGPCTDTQYF
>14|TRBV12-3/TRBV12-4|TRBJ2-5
CASSPGTERETQYF
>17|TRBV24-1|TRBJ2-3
CATSDRGLAGYSDTQYF
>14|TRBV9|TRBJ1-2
CASSINEANYGYTF
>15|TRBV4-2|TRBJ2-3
CASSQELALGDTQYF
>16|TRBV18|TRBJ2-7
CASSPESGSMTYEQYF
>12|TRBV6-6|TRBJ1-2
CASSPEPGGYTF
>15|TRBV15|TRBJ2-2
CATSNPGRGTGELFF
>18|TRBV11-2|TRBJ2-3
CASSHPRSGLQSTDTQYF
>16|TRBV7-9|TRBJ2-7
CASSLVSAGLTYEQYF
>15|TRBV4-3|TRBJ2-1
CASSQEATVYNEQFF
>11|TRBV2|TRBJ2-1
CASRPNYEQFF
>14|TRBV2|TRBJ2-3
CASIDRVDSDTQYF
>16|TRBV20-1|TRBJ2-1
CSARDPVAGVYNEQFF
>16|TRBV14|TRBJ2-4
CASSLTRVQAKNIQYF
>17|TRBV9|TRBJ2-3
CASSPLNGGLVPDTQYF
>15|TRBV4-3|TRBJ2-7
CASSPQRDGRLGQYF
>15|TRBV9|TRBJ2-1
CASSVTSGRGNEQFF
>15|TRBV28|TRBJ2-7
CASSLPRQGPYEQYF
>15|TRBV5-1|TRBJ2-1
CASNLAGIVGDEQFF
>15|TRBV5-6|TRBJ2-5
CASSLRARAQETQYF
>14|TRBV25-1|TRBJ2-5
CASTFDRGQETQYF
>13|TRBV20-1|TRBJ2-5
CSAPGTGGETQYF
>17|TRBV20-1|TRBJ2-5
CSARDPGSFEGYETQYF
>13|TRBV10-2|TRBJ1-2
CASMQGLGYGYTF
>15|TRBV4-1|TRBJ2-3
CASSQDGPSTDTQYF
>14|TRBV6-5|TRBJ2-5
CASSYSTDSETQYF
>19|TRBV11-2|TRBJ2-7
CASSLDLGLAGRISYEQYF
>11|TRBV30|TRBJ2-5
CAWTSGRIQYF
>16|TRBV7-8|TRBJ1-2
CASSLAEGVDGYGYTF
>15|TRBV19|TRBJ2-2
CASSPLAGGTGELFF
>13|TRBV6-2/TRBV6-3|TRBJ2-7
CASRPSFAYEQYF
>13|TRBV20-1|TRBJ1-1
CSARGGSNTEAFF
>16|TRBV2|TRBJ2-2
CASSEVEAGNTGELFF
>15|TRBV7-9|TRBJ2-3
CASSSMTGFTDTQYF
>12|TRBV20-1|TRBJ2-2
CSARDLDGELFF
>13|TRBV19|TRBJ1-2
CASSISGNYGYTF
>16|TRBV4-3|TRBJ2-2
CASSQVDRGGTGELFF
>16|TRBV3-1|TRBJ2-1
CASSAPAGGPDNEQFF
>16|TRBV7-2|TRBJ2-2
CASSRTGGPTTGELFF
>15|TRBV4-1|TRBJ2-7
CASSQTGTVVYEQYF
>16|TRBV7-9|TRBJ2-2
CASSLGLAIPTGELFF
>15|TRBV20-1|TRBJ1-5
CSATPQGEKNQPQHF
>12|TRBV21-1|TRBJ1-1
CASSAPGVEAFF